This TCR beta chain is from a study of sequential checkpoint blockade in melanoma. The CDR3 spans 14 residues. The germline CDR1 and CDR2 sequences are MNHGY and SAAAGT. The V end lost 7 bases, the J end lost 0 bases, and 12 bases lay between the germline ends. Method: immunoSEQ multiplex PCR; TCRdb's copy keeps in-frame clones and lacks some. Of approximately 6,000 clones listed, roughly 27% are singletons. Noted treatment: randomized to nivolumab then ipilimumab (arm A) or the reverse (arm B). The TCR originated in a human donor with melanoma. The material sequenced was tumor tissue (inferred from file names), taken from a patient given nivolumab and ipilimumab in sequence. V and J are TRBV6-8 and TRBJ1-2; D is possibly TRBD1 (5 bases). The CDR3 region is CASTSGGANYGYTF. The CDR3 region has the DNA TGTGCCAGCACGTCGGGGGGAGCTAACTATGGCTACACCTTC.